The rows below give T cell receptor beta chains drawn from one sample of a study of blood T cell repertoires in COVID-19. TCRdb's copy holds only in-frame clones and misses some; the assay was immunoSEQ multiplex PCR. Among some 110,000 clones listed, roughly four fifths were seen once. The sequenced material came from peripheral blood. Receptors originate from a man aged 45-65 years with acute or convalescent COVID-19. CDR3s include the opening cysteine and the closing phenylalanine or tryptophan. D genes are given only for firm matches. Clone size is not always given. Where it is, it says once, few, many or a class for expanded clones.

d_gene,v_gene,abundance,j_gene,CDR3nt,CDR3aa
TRBD2,TRBV19,medium-sized,TRBJ2-2,TGTGCCAGTAGTATCAGGCGGGAGGGAAACGGGGAGCTGTTTTTT,CASSIRREGNGELFF
.,TRBV5-1,.,TRBJ1-3,TGCGCCAGCAGCATGGCATCCGACAGCCAAAACACCATATATTTT,CASSMASDSQNTIYF
TRBD2,TRBV12-5,.,TRBJ2-3,TGTGCTAGTGGTTCGGGGACTAGCTCGACAGATACGCAGTATTTT,CASGSGTSSTDTQYF
TRBD1,TRBV6-2/TRBV6-3,.,TRBJ2-7,TGTGCCAGCAGTTACAACAGGGGGGCCCACGAGCAGTACTTC,CASSYNRGAHEQYF
TRBD2,TRBV9,.,TRBJ2-1,TGTGCCAGCAGCCCATCGACTAGCGGGGCGGGGGAGCAGTTCTTC,CASSPSTSGAGEQFF
TRBD1,TRBV7-8,few,TRBJ2-5,TGTGCCAGCAGCTGGGACAGGGGGCAGGAGACCCAGTACTTC,CASSWDRGQETQYF
TRBD1,TRBV5-1,.,TRBJ2-7,TGCGCCAGCAGCTTGGGGACAGGGGGCGAGCAGTACTTC,CASSLGTGGEQYF
TRBD2,TRBV29-1,.,TRBJ2-7,TGCAGCGTTGAAGGGGTAGCGGGAGCCCCCTACGAGCAGTACTTC,CSVEGVAGAPYEQYF
.,TRBV5-1,.,TRBJ2-3,TGCGCCAGCAGCTTGGCCGTGAGCACAGATACGCAGTATTTT,CASSLAVSTDTQYF
.,TRBV7-3,.,TRBJ2-1,TGTGCCAGCAGCCCCGCGGCGGGGTTTTATGAGCAGTTCTTC,CASSPAAGFYEQFF
.,TRBV10-1,.,TRBJ1-2,TGCGCCAGCAGTGAGTCTTCCAGGGGCCCTTCCTATGGCTACACCTTC,CASSESSRGPSYGYTF
.,TRBV30,few,TRBJ1-4,TGTGCCTGGAGTGTACAGTTAGGAGAAAAACTGTTTTTT,CAWSVQLGEKLFF
TRBD1,TRBV7-9,.,TRBJ1-5,TGTGCCAGCAGCTCGTCCATGGGACAGCCCAATCAGCCCCAGCATTTT,CASSSSMGQPNQPQHF
.,TRBV6-5,.,TRBJ1-2,TGTGCCAGCAGTTACGGGACATATGGCTACACCTTC,CASSYGTYGYTF
TRBD2,TRBV19,.,TRBJ2-1,TGTGCCAGTGGAGGAGTGGGGACTAGCGGCCCCAAAGGGCAGTTCTTC,CASGGVGTSGPKGQFF
.,TRBV3-1/TRBV3-2,.,TRBJ1-4,TGTGCCAGCAGCCAAGAATCACGGGCAACTAATGAAAAACTGTTTTTT,CASSQESRATNEKLFF
TRBD1,TRBV5-4,.,TRBJ1-3,TGTGCCAGCAGCTCACAGGGGTCTGGAAACACCATATATTTT,CASSSQGSGNTIYF
TRBD2,TRBV24-1,.,TRBJ2-3,TGTGCCACCAGTGATTGGCTAGCGGGAGCAGATACGCAGTATTTT,CATSDWLAGADTQYF
.,TRBV2,.,TRBJ1-6,TGTGCCAGCAGTGCATGGGGGCAGAATTCACCCCTCCACTTT,CASSAWGQNSPLHF
.,TRBV6-1,.,TRBJ2-2,TGTGCCAGCAGTGAGGTTATCCGGGACACCGGGGAGCTGTTTTTT,CASSEVIRDTGELFF
TRBD1,TRBV5-1,.,TRBJ1-3,TGCGCCAGCTGCCCTTGGACAGGGCAAAACACCATATATTTT,CASCPWTGQNTIYF
.,TRBV28,few,TRBJ1-5,TGTGCCAGCATGTGGACACTCTATCAGCCCCAGCATTTT,CASMWTLYQPQHF
.,TRBV29-1,.,TRBJ2-7,TGCAGCGTTGGTGGCCAGGGCCAGCACGGGCAGTACTTC,CSVGGQGQHGQYF
TRBD1,TRBV5-1,.,TRBJ1-3,TGCGCCAGCAGCTTGGGGGACAGGATCTCTGGAAACACCATATATTTT,CASSLGDRISGNTIYF
TRBD2,TRBV11-2,.,TRBJ2-1,TGTGCCAGCAGCTCAGGACTAGCGGGTCCCAATGAGCAGTTCTTC,CASSSGLAGPNEQFF